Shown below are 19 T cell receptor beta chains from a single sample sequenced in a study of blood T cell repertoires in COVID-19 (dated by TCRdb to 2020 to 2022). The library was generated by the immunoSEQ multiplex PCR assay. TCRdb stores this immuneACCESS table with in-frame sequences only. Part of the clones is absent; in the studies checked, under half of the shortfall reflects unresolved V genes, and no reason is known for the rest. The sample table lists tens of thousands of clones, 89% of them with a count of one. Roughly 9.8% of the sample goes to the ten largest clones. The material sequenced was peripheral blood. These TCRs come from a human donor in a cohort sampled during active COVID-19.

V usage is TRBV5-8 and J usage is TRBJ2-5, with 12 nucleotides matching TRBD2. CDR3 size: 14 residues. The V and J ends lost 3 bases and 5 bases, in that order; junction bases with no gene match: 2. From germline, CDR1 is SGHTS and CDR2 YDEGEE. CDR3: CASSSGLAGETQYF. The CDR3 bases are TGTGCCAGCAGCTCCGGACTAGCGGGGGAGACCCAGTACTTC.

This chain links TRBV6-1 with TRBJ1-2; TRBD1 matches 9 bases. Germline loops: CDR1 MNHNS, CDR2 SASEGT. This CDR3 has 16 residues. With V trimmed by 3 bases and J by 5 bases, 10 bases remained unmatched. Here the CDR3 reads CASSDLRQGVGYGYTF. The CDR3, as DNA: TGTGCCAGCAGTGACCTTCGACAGGGGGTCGGGTATGGCTACACCTTC.

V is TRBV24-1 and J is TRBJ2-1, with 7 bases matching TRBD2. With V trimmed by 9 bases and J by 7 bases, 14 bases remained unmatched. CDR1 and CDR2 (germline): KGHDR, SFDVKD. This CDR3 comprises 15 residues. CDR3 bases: TGTGCCACCTCCAGCCAGGGAGGGGTGAGGAATGAGCAGTTCTTC. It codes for CATSSQGGVRNEQFF.

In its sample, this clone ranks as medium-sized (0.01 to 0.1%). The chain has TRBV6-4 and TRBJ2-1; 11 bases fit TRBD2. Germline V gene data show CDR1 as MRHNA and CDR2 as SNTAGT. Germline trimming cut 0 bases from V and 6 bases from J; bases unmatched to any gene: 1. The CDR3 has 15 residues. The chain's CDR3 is CASSDSSGGANEQFF. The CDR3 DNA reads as TGTGCCAGCAGTGACTCTAGCGGGGGGGCCAATGAGCAGTTCTTC.

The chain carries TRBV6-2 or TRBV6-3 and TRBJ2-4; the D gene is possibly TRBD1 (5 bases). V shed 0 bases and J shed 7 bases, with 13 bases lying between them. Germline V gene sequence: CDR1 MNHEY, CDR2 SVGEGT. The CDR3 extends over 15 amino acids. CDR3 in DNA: TGTGCCAGCAGTTACTCAGGGGCCTACGCGAACATTCAGTACTTC. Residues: CASSYSGAYANIQYF.

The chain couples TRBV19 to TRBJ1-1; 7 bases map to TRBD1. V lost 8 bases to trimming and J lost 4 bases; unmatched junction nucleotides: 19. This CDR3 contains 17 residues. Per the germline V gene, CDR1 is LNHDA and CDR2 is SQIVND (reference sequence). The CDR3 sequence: CASDKIFAKQGLTEAFF. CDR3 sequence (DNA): TGTGCCAGTGACAAGATTTTCGCGAAACAGGGGCTCACTGAAGCTTTCTTT.

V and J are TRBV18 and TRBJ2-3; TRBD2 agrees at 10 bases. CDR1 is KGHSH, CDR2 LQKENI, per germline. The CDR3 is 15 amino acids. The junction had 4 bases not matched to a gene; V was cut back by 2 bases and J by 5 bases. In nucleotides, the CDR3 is TGTGCCAGCTCACCAACTAGCGGGGATGGAGATACGCAGTATTTT. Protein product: CASSPTSGDGDTQYF.

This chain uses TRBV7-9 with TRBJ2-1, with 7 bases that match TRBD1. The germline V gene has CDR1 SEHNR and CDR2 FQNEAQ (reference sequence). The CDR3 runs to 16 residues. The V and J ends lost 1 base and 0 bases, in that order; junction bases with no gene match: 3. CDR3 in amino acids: CASSLVQGSSYNEQFF. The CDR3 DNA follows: TGTGCCAGCAGCTTAGTACAGGGGAGCTCCTACAATGAGCAGTTCTTC.

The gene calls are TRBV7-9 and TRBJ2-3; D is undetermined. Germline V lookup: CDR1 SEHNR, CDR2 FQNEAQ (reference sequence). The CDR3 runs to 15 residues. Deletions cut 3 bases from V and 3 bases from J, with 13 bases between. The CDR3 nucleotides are TGTGCCAGCAGCTTCGACCTAAAGGAGACAGATACGCAGTATTTT. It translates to CASSFDLKETDTQYF.

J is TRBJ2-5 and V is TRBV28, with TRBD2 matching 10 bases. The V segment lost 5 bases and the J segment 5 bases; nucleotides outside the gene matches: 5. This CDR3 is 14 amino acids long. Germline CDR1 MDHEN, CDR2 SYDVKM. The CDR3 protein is CASSSGGATETQYF. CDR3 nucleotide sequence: TGTGCCAGCAGTAGCGGGGGGGCCACGGAGACCCAGTACTTC.

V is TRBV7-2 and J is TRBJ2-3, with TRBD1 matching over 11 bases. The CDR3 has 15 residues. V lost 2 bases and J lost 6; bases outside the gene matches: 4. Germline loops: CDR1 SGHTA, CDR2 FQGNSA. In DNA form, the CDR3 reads TGTGCCAGCAGCTTACTGGGACAGGGGGTGGATACGCAGTATTTT. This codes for CASSLLGQGVDTQYF. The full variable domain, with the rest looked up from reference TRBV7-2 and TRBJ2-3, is GAGVSQSPSNKVTEKGKDVELRCDPISGHTALYWYRQSLGQGLEFLIYFQGNSAPDKSGLPSDRFSAERTGGSVSTLTIQRTQQEDSAVYLCASSLLGQGVDTQYFGPGTRLTVL.

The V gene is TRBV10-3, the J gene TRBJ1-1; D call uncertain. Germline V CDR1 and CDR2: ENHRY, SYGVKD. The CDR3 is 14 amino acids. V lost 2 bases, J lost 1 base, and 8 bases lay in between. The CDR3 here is CAISEPTGNTEAFF. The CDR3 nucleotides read TGTGCCATCAGTGAGCCCACCGGGAACACTGAAGCTTTCTTT.

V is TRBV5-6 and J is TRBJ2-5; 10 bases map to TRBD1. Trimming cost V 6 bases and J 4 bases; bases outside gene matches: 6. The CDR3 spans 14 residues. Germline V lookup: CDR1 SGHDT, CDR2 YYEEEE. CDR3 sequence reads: CASTGTGVTETQYF. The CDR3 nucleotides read TGTGCCAGCACCGGGACAGGGGTAACAGAGACCCAGTACTTC.

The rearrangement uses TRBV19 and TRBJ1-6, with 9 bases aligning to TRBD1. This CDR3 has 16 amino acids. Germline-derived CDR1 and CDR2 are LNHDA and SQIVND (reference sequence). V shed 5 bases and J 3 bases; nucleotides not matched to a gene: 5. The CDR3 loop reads CASSPDRGDYNSPLHF. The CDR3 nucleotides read TGTGCCAGTAGTCCGGACAGGGGAGACTATAATTCACCCCTCCACTTT.

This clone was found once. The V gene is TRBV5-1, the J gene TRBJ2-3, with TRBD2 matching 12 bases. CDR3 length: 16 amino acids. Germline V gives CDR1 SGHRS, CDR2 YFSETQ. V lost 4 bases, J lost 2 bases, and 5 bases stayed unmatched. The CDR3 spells CASSPRTSGVTDTQYF. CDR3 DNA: TGCGCCAGCAGCCCTCGGACTAGCGGGGTCACAGATACGCAGTATTTT. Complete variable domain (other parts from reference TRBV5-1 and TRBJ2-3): KAGVTQTPRYLIKTRGQQVTLSCSPISGHRSVSWYQQTPGQGLQFLFEYFSETQRNKGNFPGRFSGRQFSNSRSEMNVSTLELGDSALYLCASSPRTSGVTDTQYFGPGTRLTVL.

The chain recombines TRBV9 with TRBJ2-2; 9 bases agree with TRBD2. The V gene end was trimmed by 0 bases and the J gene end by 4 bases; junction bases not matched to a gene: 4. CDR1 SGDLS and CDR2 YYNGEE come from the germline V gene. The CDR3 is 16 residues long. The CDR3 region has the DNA TGTGCCAGCAGCGTAGTAGCGGGGGATGTCACCGGGGAGCTGTTTTTT. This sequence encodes CASSVVAGDVTGELFF.

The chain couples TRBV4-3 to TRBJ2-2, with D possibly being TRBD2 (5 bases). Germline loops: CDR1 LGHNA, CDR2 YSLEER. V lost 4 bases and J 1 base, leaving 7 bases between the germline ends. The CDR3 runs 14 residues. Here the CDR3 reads CASSPDWNTGELFF. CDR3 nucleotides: TGCGCCAGCAGCCCGGACTGGAACACCGGGGAGCTGTTTTTT.

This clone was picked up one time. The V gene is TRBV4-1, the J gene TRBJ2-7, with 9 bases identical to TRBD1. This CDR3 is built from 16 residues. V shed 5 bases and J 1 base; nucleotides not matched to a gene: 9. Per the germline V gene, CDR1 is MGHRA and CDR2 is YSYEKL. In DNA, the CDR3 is TGCGCCAGCAGCAAAGTCAGGACAGGGGAATCCTACGAGCAGTACTTC. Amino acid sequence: CASSKVRTGESYEQYF.

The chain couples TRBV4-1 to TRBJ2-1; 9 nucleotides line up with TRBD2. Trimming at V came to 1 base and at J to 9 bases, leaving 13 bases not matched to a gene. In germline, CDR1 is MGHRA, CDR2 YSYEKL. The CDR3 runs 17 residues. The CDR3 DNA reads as TGCGCCAGCAGCCAAGCGGGAGTAGCGGGGGTGATCGGTGAGCAGTTCTTC. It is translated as CASSQAGVAGVIGEQFF.